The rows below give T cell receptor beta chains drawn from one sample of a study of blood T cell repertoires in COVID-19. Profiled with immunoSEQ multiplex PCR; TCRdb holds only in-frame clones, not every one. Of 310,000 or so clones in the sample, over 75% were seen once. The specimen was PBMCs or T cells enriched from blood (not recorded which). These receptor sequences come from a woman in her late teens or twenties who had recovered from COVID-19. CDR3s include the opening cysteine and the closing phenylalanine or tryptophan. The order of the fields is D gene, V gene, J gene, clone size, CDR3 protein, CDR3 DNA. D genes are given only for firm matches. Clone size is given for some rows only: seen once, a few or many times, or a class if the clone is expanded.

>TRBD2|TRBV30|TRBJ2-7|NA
CAWTSGSHEQYF
TGTGCCTGGACTAGCGGGAGCCACGAGCAGTACTTC
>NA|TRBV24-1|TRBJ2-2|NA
CATSDSRRGTGELFF
TGTGCCACCAGTGATTCGCGGCGCGGCACCGGGGAGCTGTTTTTT
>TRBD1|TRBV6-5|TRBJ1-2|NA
CASRTGQNGYGYTF
TGTGCCAGCAGGACGGGACAGAACGGCTATGGCTACACCTTC
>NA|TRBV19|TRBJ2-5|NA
CASSMKRMTSETQYF
TGTGCCAGTAGTATGAAGCGGATGACCTCTGAGACCCAGTACTTC
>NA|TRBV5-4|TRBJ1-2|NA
CASSLVGGGDGYTF
TGTGCCAGCAGCTTGGTAGGGGGGGGAGATGGCTACACCTTC
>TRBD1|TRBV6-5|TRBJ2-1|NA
CASSPRTGDNEQFF
TGTGCCAGCAGTCCCAGGACAGGGGATAATGAGCAGTTCTTC
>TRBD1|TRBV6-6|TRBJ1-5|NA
CASSLGQDLSNQPQHF
TGTGCCAGCAGCCTAGGACAGGATCTGAGCAATCAGCCCCAGCATTTT
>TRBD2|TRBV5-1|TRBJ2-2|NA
CASTLGVAGVNTGELFF
TGCGCCAGCACCCTTGGAGTAGCGGGGGTGAACACCGGGGAGCTGTTTTTT
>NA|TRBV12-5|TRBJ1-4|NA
CASGLVDQGSSEKLFF
TGTGCTAGTGGTTTGGTAGACCAGGGGAGTTCGGAAAAACTGTTTTTT
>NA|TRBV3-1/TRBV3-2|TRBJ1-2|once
CASSHDTGDYGYTF
TGTGCCAGCAGCCATGATACAGGCGACTATGGCTACACCTTC
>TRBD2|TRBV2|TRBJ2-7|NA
CASREGLATLMGEQYF
TGTGCCAGCAGAGAGGGACTAGCGACCCTGATGGGCGAGCAGTACTTC
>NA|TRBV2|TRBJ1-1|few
CASRVDRTLNTEAFF
TGTGCCAGCAGGGTAGACAGGACCCTAAACACTGAAGCTTTCTTT